The sequence of this T cell receptor (beta chain) was determined in a study of control samples from healthy donors and cancer patients (dated by TCRdb to the early 2020s). Receptors were amplified or captured by the immunoSEQ multiplex PCR assay. The immuneACCESS repertoire file appears here via TCRdb, limited to in-frame rearrangements. These files lack a portion of the clones; in checked studies, under half of the deficit traces to unresolved V genes, and the cause of the others is not known. This sample lists 130,000 or so clones; around 92% were detected once. Roughly 1.9% of the sample belongs to the ten largest clones. Via the germline V gene (reference sequence), CDR1 is SGHKS and CDR2 YYEKEE. From the cysteine through the phenylalanine, the CDR3 covers 14 amino acids. Just CDR3 DNA is preserved here, 42 bases in frame from base 1. Trimming takes 1 base off V and 7 bases off J; junction bases not matched to a gene: 5.

Details on this clone: Its antigen is still unknown. Base qualities are not at hand, and no much larger clone is one base apart.

The sequenced sample consisted of blood. The TCR sequence derives from a woman in her forties or fifties in good health. The sequence is built from TRBV5-5 and TRBJ2-7; a stretch of 10 junction bases matches TRBD2. CDR3 loop: CASSLLAGGNEQYF. The nucleotides read TGTGCCAGCAGCTTGTTAGCGGGAGGTAATGAGCAGTACTTC.